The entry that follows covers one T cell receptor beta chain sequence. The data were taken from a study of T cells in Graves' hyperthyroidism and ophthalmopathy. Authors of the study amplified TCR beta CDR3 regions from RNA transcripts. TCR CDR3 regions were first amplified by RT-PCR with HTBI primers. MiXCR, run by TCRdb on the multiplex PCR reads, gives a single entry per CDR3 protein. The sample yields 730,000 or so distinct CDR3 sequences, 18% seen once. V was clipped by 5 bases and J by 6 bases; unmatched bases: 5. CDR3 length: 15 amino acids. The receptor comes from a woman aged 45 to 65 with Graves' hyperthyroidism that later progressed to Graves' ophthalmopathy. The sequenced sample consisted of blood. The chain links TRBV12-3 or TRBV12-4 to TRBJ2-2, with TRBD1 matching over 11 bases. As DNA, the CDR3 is TGTGCCAGCAGTGGACAGGGGGCGTTCGCCGGGGAGCTGTTTTTT. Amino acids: CASSGQGAFAGELFF.